Presented here are 24 T cell receptor beta chains from one specimen sequenced in a study of blood T cell repertoires in COVID-19. The method was immunoSEQ multiplex PCR; TCRdb's version includes in-frame clones alone and lacks a portion of them. The data show 150,000 to 200,000 clones, about three quarters seen once. The sequenced material came from peripheral blood. The receptors were sampled from a woman aged 45-59 years with active or convalescent COVID-19.

This chain joins TRBV7-6 and TRBJ1-2; 9 nucleotides agree with TRBD1. Germline CDR1 SGHVS, CDR2 FNYEAQ. The CDR3 length is 16 residues. The V segment lost 1 base and the J segment 4 bases; nucleotides outside the gene matches: 7. As DNA, the CDR3 is TGTGCCAGCAGCTTAGGGGGACAGGGATTAGTCTATGGCTACACCTTC. Its protein product is CASSLGGQGLVYGYTF.

The V and J genes are TRBV9 and TRBJ2-1; TRBD1 aligns across 8 bases. This CDR3 is 16 amino acids long. The J segment lost 0 bases and the V segment lost 3 bases, leaving 5 bases of the junction unmatched. Germline CDR1 is SGDLS and CDR2 is YYNGEE. CDR3 loop: CASSDRQGASYNEQFF. As DNA, the CDR3 is TGTGCCAGCAGCGACCGCCAGGGGGCCTCCTACAATGAGCAGTTCTTC.

With regard to this clone: A read error may produce the germline difference seen at one junction end. The rearrangement joins TRBV4-2 to TRBJ2-6, with TRBD1 identical over 7 bases. CDR3 length: 20 amino acids. Looked up from germline, CDR1 is LGHNA and CDR2 is YNFKEQ. The CDR3 sequence: CASSPTYDRAIPSGANILTF. CDR3 in DNA: TGTGCCAGCAGCCCAACCTACGACAGGGCCATTCCATCTGGGGCCAACATCCTGACTTTC.

This clone has a single count. V gene TRBV28 combines with J gene TRBJ2-1; 9 bases agree with TRBD2. Germline V gives CDR1 MDHEN, CDR2 SYDVKM. CDR3 length: 16 residues. The junction had 11 bases not matched to a gene; V was cut back by 7 bases and J by 4 bases. CDR3 coding DNA: TGTGCCAGCAACCCAAAGAGACTAGCGGTATACAATGAGCAGTTCTTC. This translates into CASNPKRLAVYNEQFF.

V and J are TRBV2 and TRBJ1-3; D might be TRBD1 (5 bases). The CDR3 totals 17 residues. Germline V CDR1 and CDR2: SNHLY, FYNNEI. V gave up 6 bases and J gave up 0 bases, with 18 bases separating them. CDR3 nucleotides: TGTGCCAGCAGCCCAGGCACAGGAAGTAGCTCTGGAAACACCATATATTTT. Protein: CASSPGTGSSSGNTIYF.

In this sample, this clone turned up a few times. J is TRBJ1-2 and V is TRBV3-1 (or the pseudogene TRBV3-2), with TRBD1 matching over 7 bases. This CDR3 has 16 amino acids. The V and J ends lost 3 bases and 2 bases, in that order; junction bases with no gene match: 9. Germline CDR1 and CDR2: LGHDT and YNNKEL (reference sequence). The DNA for the CDR3 is TGTGCCAGCAGCCACACGACAGGGAGGTCGAACTATGGCTACACCTTC. Protein product: CASSHTTGRSNYGYTF.

This chain joins TRBV6-5 and TRBJ2-7; D is unresolved. The CDR3 has 13 residues. Trimming pared 2 bases from V and 6 bases from J, leaving 11 bases between. Germline V CDR1 and CDR2: MNHEY, SVGAGI. CDR3 loop: CASSYGRASEQYF. The CDR3 coding sequence is TGTGCCAGCAGTTACGGTCGAGCTTCCGAGCAGTACTTC.

This sequence joins TRBV24-1 and TRBJ1-1; no clear D. There are 12 residues in the CDR3. Trimming pared 3 bases from V and 5 bases from J, leaving 6 bases between. Germline CDR1 and CDR2: KGHDR and SFDVKD. The CDR3 region is CATSDGLTEAFF. Here the CDR3 DNA reads TGTGCCACCAGTGATGGTCTAACTGAAGCTTTCTTT.

This clone has a single count. This chain connects TRBV7-2 to TRBJ2-7, with TRBD1 as a possible D gene (5 bases). Trimming pared 1 base from V and 3 bases from J, leaving 7 bases between. The CDR3 loop spans 13 amino acids. The germline gives CDR1 SGHTA, CDR2 FQGNSA. The CDR3 DNA is TGTGCCAGCAGCTTAGACAGGAACTACGAGCAGTACTTC. The encoded protein is CASSLDRNYEQYF.

The chain joins TRBV5-1 to TRBJ1-6, with a possible D match to TRBD1 (6 bases). The CDR3 consists of 15 residues. Per the germline V gene, CDR1 is SGHRS and CDR2 is YFSETQ. Trimming pared 4 bases from V and 6 bases from J, leaving 14 bases between. CDR3 in amino acids: CASSEGHEVNSPLHF. Written as DNA, the CDR3 is TGCGCCAGCAGCGAGGGACACGAGGTTAATTCACCCCTCCACTTT.

The chain carries TRBV21-1 and TRBJ2-5; whether TRBD2, the table's D call, matches the DNA was not checked. TRBV21-1 is a pseudogene segment. This CDR3 has 12 amino acids. CDR3 bases: TGTGCCAGCACCTACGGGGAAGAGACCCAGTACTTC. It yields the protein CASTYGEETQYF.

As concerns this clone: Other DNA variants within this sample encode the same CDR3. The chain recombines TRBV18 with TRBJ1-6; 9 bases fit TRBD1. This CDR3 comprises 14 residues. Germline CDR1 and CDR2: KGHSH and LQKENI. J lost 5 bases, V lost 6 bases, and 2 bases had no gene match. The CDR3 sequence is CASSRDRDNSPLHF. In DNA, the CDR3 is TGTGCCAGCTCGCGGGACAGGGATAATTCACCCCTCCACTTT.

The gene calls are TRBV27 and TRBJ1-6; 8 bases match TRBD1. V dropped 3 bases and J dropped 6; count of bases not matched to a gene: 13. CDR3 size: 18 residues. Germline loops: CDR1 MNHEY, CDR2 SMNVEV (reference sequence). CDR3 coding DNA: TGTGCCAGCAGTTTGACAGGGGTTGGGCAGGAATTTAATTCACCCCTCCACTTT. Protein sequence: CASSLTGVGQEFNSPLHF.

V is TRBV5-6 and J is TRBJ2-1, with 7 positions matching TRBD1. The CDR3 is made up of 15 amino acids. V dropped 1 base and J dropped 6; count of bases not matched to a gene: 7. Germline CDR1 and CDR2: SGHDT and YYEEEE. The DNA of the CDR3 is TGTGCCAGCAGCTTGAGGCCAGGGGGAAGCAATGAGCAGTTCTTC. This encodes CASSLRPGGSNEQFF.

This chain connects TRBV20-1 to TRBJ2-5; TRBD2 aligns across 9 bases. The CDR3 is 14 amino acids. J was trimmed by 1 base and V by 3 bases; bases with no gene match: 3. CDR1 is DFQATT and CDR2 is SNEGSKA in the germline V gene (reference sequence). CDR3: CSASPSGTQETQYF. The CDR3, as DNA: TGCAGTGCTAGTCCTAGCGGGACCCAAGAGACCCAGTACTTC.

This clone is medium-sized (0.01 to 0.1%) within its sample. The V call is TRBV19, the J call TRBJ1-3, with D possibly TRBD1 on 6 matching bases. The CDR3 has 16 amino acids. CDR1 and CDR2 (germline): LNHDA, SQIVND (reference sequence). Trimming removed 2 bases from V and 8 bases from J, with 19 bases in between. CDR3 DNA: TGTGCCAGTAGTATAAAAGGGACATCTGAGGACCACACCATATATTTT. Translating gives CASSIKGTSEDHTIYF. The complete variable domain, with remaining parts taken from reference TRBV19 and TRBJ1-3, reads DGGITQSPKYLFRKEGQNVTLSCEQNLNHDAMYWYRQDPGQGLRLIYYSQIVNDFQKGDIAEGYSVSREKKESFPLTVTSAQKNPTAFYLCASSIKGTSEDHTIYFGEGSWLTVV.

Here the CDR3 reads CASSFGGTGSPGANVLTF. The CDR3 DNA is TGTGCCAGCAGCTTCGGCGGGACAGGGTCTCCTGGGGCCAACGTCCTGACTTTC. This chain links TRBV5-4 with TRBJ2-6, with 9 positions matching TRBD1. CDR1 and CDR2 (germline): SGHNT, YYREEE (reference sequence). Unmatched junction bases numbered 8, after V lost 2 bases and J lost 2 bases. The CDR3 has 18 residues.

The chain is built from TRBV4-3 and TRBJ2-7; D is ambiguous. Between the trimmed V and J ends, which lost 0 bases and 2 bases, there was a span of 11 bases. The CDR3 totals 15 residues. The germline CDR1 and CDR2 sequences are LGHNA and YSLEER. The CDR3 region has the DNA TGCGCCAGCAGCCAAGATCGACATATTACCTACGAGCAGTACTTC. This sequence encodes CASSQDRHITYEQYF.

This rearrangement joins TRBV19 to TRBJ2-4; a possible D gene is TRBD2 (5 bases). Trimming cost V 4 bases and J 2 bases, with 15 bases left between them. This CDR3 comprises 16 residues. Germline CDR1 reads LNHDA; CDR2 reads SQIVND (reference sequence). Written as DNA, the CDR3 is TGTGCCAGTAGTAGGAGGACTTCGAATTCCAAAAACATTCAGTACTTC. This encodes CASSRRTSNSKNIQYF. Full variable domain (missing parts from reference TRBV19 and TRBJ2-4): DGGITQSPKYLFRKEGQNVTLSCEQNLNHDAMYWYRQDPGQGLRLIYYSQIVNDFQKGDIAEGYSVSREKKESFPLTVTSAQKNPTAFYLCASSRRTSNSKNIQYFGAGTRLSVL.

V gene TRBV4-2 combines with J gene TRBJ1-6, with D possibly TRBD1 on 6 matching bases. Germline-derived CDR1 and CDR2 are LGHNA and YNFKEQ. With 11 bases removed from V and 9 bases from J, the gap between germline ends came to 17 bases. This CDR3 has 13 residues. CDR3 sequence (DNA): TGTGCCTCAAGGGGGAGCCCTAGTTCACCCCTCCACTTT. As protein: CASRGSPSSPLHF.

V is TRBV11-1 and J is TRBJ2-1; 9 bases are shared with TRBD2. V trimming: 5 bases; J trimming: 4 bases; junction bases outside the gene matches: 9. The CDR3 sequence is 16 residues long. CDR1 and CDR2 from the germline V gene are SGHAT and FQDESV (reference sequence). The chain's CDR3 is CASSPRGGRAYNEQFF. The CDR3 nucleotides read TGTGCCAGCAGCCCTAGGGGCGGGAGGGCTTACAATGAGCAGTTCTTC.

The V call is TRBV19, the J call TRBJ2-7; tentative D call: TRBD2 (6 bases). The V end was cut by 5 bases, the J end by 3 bases, with 11 bases between. This CDR3 comprises 13 residues. From germline, CDR1 is LNHDA and CDR2 SQIVND (reference sequence). The CDR3 DNA follows: TGTGCCAGTAGTCCCACGGAGGGCTACGAGCAGTACTTC. Its protein product is CASSPTEGYEQYF.

This clone has a handful of counts. This chain uses TRBV4-3 with TRBJ2-1, with 10 bases that match TRBD2. Per the germline V gene, CDR1 is LGHNA and CDR2 is YSLEER. The CDR3 extends over 17 amino acids. V trimming: 0 bases; J trimming: 7 bases; junction bases outside the gene matches: 9. The CDR3 DNA reads TGCGCCAGCAGCCAAGATTGGGCTAGCGGGAGAATGAATGAGCAGTTCTTC. Translating gives CASSQDWASGRMNEQFF.

V usage is TRBV2 and J usage is TRBJ2-7, with 11 bases that match TRBD2. The CDR3 runs to 18 residues. Trimming at V came to 6 bases and at J to 7 bases, leaving 20 bases not matched to a gene. The germline gives CDR1 SNHLY, CDR2 FYNNEI. As DNA, the CDR3 is TGTGCCAGCAGGCAAAACCCTCCAGGACTAGCGGGTCGTGGGGAGCAGTACTTC. Protein sequence: CASRQNPPGLAGRGEQYF.